The next 25 T cell receptor beta chains were all read from a single sample in a study of cytomegalovirus exposure and HLA in healthy donors. The PCR contained 60 Vbeta and 13 Jbeta primers. The method was immunoSEQ multiplex PCR; TCRdb's version includes in-frame clones alone and lacks a portion of them. This table has 120,000 to 150,000 clones, 70% appearing once. What was sequenced was PBMCs. The receptor source for this set is a woman in her 30s in good health and CMV-seronegative.

V usage is TRBV28 and J usage is TRBJ2-7; the D gene is possibly TRBD2 (5 bases). The CDR3 sequence is 14 residues long. Germline V CDR1 and CDR2: MDHEN, SYDVKM. V was pared by 4 bases and J by 2 bases, with 12 bases between. The CDR3 spells CASSSHGSAYEQYV. CDR3 sequence (DNA): TGTGCCAGCAGTTCCCATGGGAGCGCCTACGAGCAGTACGTC.

The chain uses TRBV4-1 and TRBJ2-7; 8 bases fit TRBD2. Germline CDR1 is MGHRA and CDR2 is YSYEKL. This CDR3 has 14 amino acids. Unmatched junction bases numbered 2, after V lost 1 base and J lost 3 bases. The CDR3 is CASSQGSGSYEQYF. In nucleotides, the CDR3 is TGCGCCAGCAGCCAAGGGAGCGGGAGCTACGAGCAGTACTTC.

J is TRBJ1-3 and V is TRBV5-5; 7 bases are a match to TRBD1. Germline assignment: CDR1 SGHKS and CDR2 YYEKEE (reference sequence). The CDR3 is 13 amino acids. J lost 6 bases, V lost 4 bases, and 4 bases had no gene match. As DNA, the CDR3 is TGTGCCAGCAGCCGGGGACAGACAAACACCATATATTTT. It is translated as CASSRGQTNTIYF. The variable domain in full, completed from reference TRBV5-5 and TRBJ1-3, reads DAGVTQSPTHLIKTRGQQVTLRCSPISGHKSVSWYQQVLGQGPQFIFQYYEKEERGRGNFPDRFSARQFPNYSSELNVNALLLGDSALYLCASSRGQTNTIYFGEGSWLTVV.

As for this clone: Different DNA sequences within this sample yield the same CDR3. V is TRBV10-3 and J is TRBJ2-1; tentatively, D is TRBD2 (5 bases). Germline-derived CDR1 and CDR2 are ENHRY and SYGVKD. Trimming took off 4 bases at V and 10 bases at J, with 11 bases between the two ends. This CDR3 has 12 amino acids. The CDR3 sequence is CAISGLAGEQFF. CDR3 DNA: TGTGCCATCAGTGGGCTAGCTGGGGAGCAGTTCTTC.

The chain recombines TRBV29-1 with TRBJ2-7; a possible D gene is TRBD1 (6 bases). The CDR3 is 13 residues long. The germline gives CDR1 SQVTM, CDR2 ANQGSEA. V was cut by 2 bases and J by 2 bases, with 10 bases left in between. CDR3 region: CSVEKGDAYEQYF. CDR3 nucleotides: TGCAGCGTTGAAAAGGGGGATGCCTACGAGCAGTACTTC.

The gene calls are TRBV28 and TRBJ2-7; TRBD1 matches at 9 bases. CDR3 length: 15 amino acids. V shed 1 base, J shed 0 bases, and the junction held 1 base outside the gene matches. CDR1 MDHEN and CDR2 SYDVKM come from the germline V gene. The DNA for the CDR3 is TGTGCCAGCAGTTTATTGGACAGGGGCTCCTACGAGCAGTACTTC. It codes for CASSLLDRGSYEQYF. The full variable domain, completed using reference TRBV28 and TRBJ2-7, is DVKVTQSSRYLVKRTGEKVFLECVQDMDHENMFWYRQDPGLGLRLIYFSYDVKMKEKGDIPEGYSVSREKKERFSLILESASTNQTSMYLCASSLLDRGSYEQYFGPGTRLTVT.

This clone was found once. The V call is TRBV19, the J call TRBJ2-4, with 9 bases aligning to TRBD2. J lost 2 bases, V lost 6 bases, and 5 bases had no gene match. Per the germline V gene, CDR1 is LNHDA and CDR2 is SQIVND (reference sequence). The CDR3 is 15 amino acids. DNA of the CDR3: TGTGCCAGTAGCCTAGCGGGGAGGACCAAAAACATTCAGTACTTC. Translated: CASSLAGRTKNIQYF.

This chain joins TRBV7-6 and TRBJ2-3, with D tentatively TRBD2 (5 bases). This CDR3 is built from 18 residues. Trimming took 4 bases from V and 5 from J, leaving 25 bases between them. Germline lookup yields CDR1 SGHVS and CDR2 FNYEAQ. CDR3 sequence: CASSSSVAGEDRIDTQYF. The CDR3 DNA reads TGTGCCAGCAGCTCCTCCGTAGCCGGGGAAGATAGAATAGATACGCAGTATTTT.

The rearrangement uses TRBV7-8 and TRBJ2-2; D not certain. Germline V gene data show CDR1 as SGHVS and CDR2 as FQNEAQ. The CDR3 has 14 residues. The ends were cut back, 2 bases at V and 1 base at J, with 5 bases in the middle. The CDR3 is CASSLNRNTGELFF. CDR3 in DNA: TGTGCCAGCAGCTTAAACAGGAACACCGGGGAGCTGTTTTTT.

Remarks on this clone: The same CDR3 can be traced to other DNA sequences in this sample. The gene calls are TRBV19 and TRBJ1-5, with D perhaps TRBD1 (5 bases). V lost 0 bases, J lost 5 bases, and 8 bases lay in between. Germline values: CDR1 LNHDA, CDR2 SQIVND (reference sequence). The CDR3 runs to 14 residues. The CDR3 loop is CASSIDREDQPQHF. The DNA for the CDR3 is TGTGCCAGTAGTATAGACAGGGAAGATCAGCCCCAGCATTTT.

The V gene is TRBV28, the J gene TRBJ1-2, with 8 nucleotides matching TRBD1. The CDR3 runs to 14 residues. Germline CDR1 is MDHEN and CDR2 is SYDVKM. Trimming at V came to 5 bases and at J to 7 bases, leaving 9 bases not matched to a gene. In DNA, the CDR3 is TGTGCCAGCAGTCTCGACAGGGGCTTCTCTGGCTACACCTTC. This gives the protein CASSLDRGFSGYTF.

The V call is TRBV6-6, the J call TRBJ1-1, with D maybe TRBD1 (6 bases). V dropped 5 bases and J dropped 3 bases, with 7 bases sitting between them. The CDR3 is 12 amino acids. Germline CDR1 MNHNY, CDR2 SVGAGI (reference sequence). The CDR3 region is CASSGGDTEAFF. In DNA form, the CDR3 reads TGTGCCAGCAGTGGGGGCGACACTGAAGCTTTCTTT.

About this clone: Relative to the germline gene, one junction end is altered; a read error may explain this. The chain employs TRBV29-1 and TRBJ1-1; TRBD1 matches 11 bases. The germline gives CDR1 SQVTM, CDR2 ANQGSEA. CDR3 size: 13 residues. The CDR3 loop is CSVEGQGATEAFF. The CDR3 bases are TGCAGCGTAGAAGGACAGGGGGCCACTGAAGCTTTCTTT.

V and J are TRBV5-1 and TRBJ1-6; D ambiguous. Germline V CDR1 and CDR2: SGHRS, YFSETQ. The CDR3 sequence is 15 residues long. V gave up 6 bases and J gave up 7 bases, with 17 bases separating them. In DNA, the CDR3 is TGCGCCAGCACCCGGGAAGATCCTCGAAATTCACCCCTCCACTTT. It encodes CASTREDPRNSPLHF. Full variable domain (outside the CDR3, taken from reference TRBV5-1 and TRBJ1-6): KAGVTQTPRYLIKTRGQQVTLSCSPISGHRSVSWYQQTPGQGLQFLFEYFSETQRNKGNFPGRFSGRQFSNSRSEMNVSTLELGDSALYLCASTREDPRNSPLHFGNGTRLTVT.

The chain is built from TRBV6-5 and TRBJ1-6, with TRBD1 identical over 8 bases. Germline loops: CDR1 MNHEY, CDR2 SVGAGI. Trimming at V came to 5 bases and at J to 8 bases, leaving 8 bases not matched to a gene. The CDR3 runs to 15 residues. Here the CDR3 reads CASSPTGAGYSPLHF. CDR3 coding DNA: TGTGCCAGCAGTCCGACAGGGGCCGGTTATTCACCCCTCCACTTT.

The chain recombines TRBV10-3 with TRBJ1-1; D perhaps matches TRBD1 (6 bases). CDR3 length equals 13 residues. Trimming left V 6 bases short and J 5 bases short, with 13 bases between. Germline CDR1 and CDR2: ENHRY and SYGVKD. In nucleotides, the CDR3 is TGTGCCATCAGCGCAGGGGTAGGGACTGAAGCTTTCTTT. It specifies CAISAGVGTEAFF.

The rearrangement links TRBV28 to TRBJ2-7; D is possibly TRBD1 (5 bases). V lost 2 bases and J 4 bases, leaving 12 bases between the germline ends. This CDR3 region has 14 residues. Per the germline V gene, CDR1 is MDHEN and CDR2 is SYDVKM. CDR3 protein: CASSLAQETYEQYV. For the CDR3, the DNA is TGTGCCAGCAGTTTAGCACAGGAGACGTACGAGCAGTACGTC.

This clone was counted between two and nine times. The chain combines TRBV2 with TRBJ2-1; no clear D gene. With 2 bases removed from V and 6 bases from J, the gap between germline ends came to 11 bases. Per the germline V gene, CDR1 is SNHLY and CDR2 is FYNNEI. This CDR3 is 14 amino acids long. The CDR3 DNA reads TGTGCCAGCAGTGAACAGCGAGATACCAATGAGCAGTTCTTC. Translated: CASSEQRDTNEQFF.

V gene TRBV2 combines with J gene TRBJ2-7; 9 nucleotides line up with TRBD1. V shed 8 bases, J shed 4 bases, and the junction held 6 bases outside the gene matches. Per the germline V gene, CDR1 is SNHLY and CDR2 is FYNNEI. The CDR3 totals 13 residues. The CDR3 sequence: CASGGQGQYEQYF. The CDR3 DNA sequence: TGTGCCAGCGGCGGACAGGGGCAGTACGAGCAGTACTTC. Variable domain in full (rest from reference TRBV2 and TRBJ2-7): EPEVTQTPSHQVTQMGQEVILRCVPISNHLYFYWYRQILGQKVEFLVSFYNNEISEKSEIFDDQFSVERPDGSNFTLKIRSTKLEDSAMYFCASGGQGQYEQYFGPGTRLTVT.

The V call is TRBV6-1, the J call TRBJ1-1; D is possibly TRBD1 (6 bases). V was pared by 5 bases and J by 1 base, with 14 bases between. Looked up from germline, CDR1 is MNHNS and CDR2 is SASEGT. CDR3 length: 15 residues. The CDR3: CASSLQGFGNTEAFF. In DNA form, the CDR3 reads TGTGCCAGCAGTCTACAGGGATTTGGGAACACTGAAGCTTTCTTT.

The rearrangement uses TRBV6-1 and TRBJ1-1, with D possibly matching TRBD1 (5 bases). Between the trimmed V and J ends, which lost 4 bases and 7 bases, there was a span of 16 bases. Germline V lookup: CDR1 MNHNS, CDR2 SASEGT. The CDR3 extends over 14 amino acids. In DNA, the CDR3 is TGTGCCAGCAGTGGACGGCAGGGCGAAAGTGAAGCTTTCTTT. Encoded protein: CASSGRQGESEAFF.

This clone appeared a few times. The genes are TRBV30 and TRBJ1-1, with TRBD1 matching 8 bases. J gave up 10 bases and V 8 bases, and 12 bases lay outside the gene matches. The CDR3 totals 12 residues. Germline assignment: CDR1 GTSNPN and CDR2 SVGIG (reference sequence). In DNA, the CDR3 is TGTGCCGGGAAACGGACAGGGCCGGCAGCTTTCTTT. It codes for CAGKRTGPAAFF.

This clone was observed once. The rearrangement uses TRBV5-4 and TRBJ2-3; 12 bases line up with TRBD2. The CDR3 runs 16 residues. J was trimmed by 2 bases and V by 0 bases; bases with no gene match: 1. CDR1 and CDR2 (germline): SGHNT, YYREEE (reference sequence). This CDR3 is CASSLGLAGVTDTQYF. For the CDR3, the DNA is TGTGCCAGCAGCTTGGGACTAGCGGGGGTCACAGATACGCAGTATTTT.

V and J are TRBV30 and TRBJ1-2; D uncertain. V was pared by 4 bases and J by 8 bases, with 11 bases between. The length of the CDR3 is 11 residues. Germline loops: CDR1 GTSNPN, CDR2 SVGIG (reference sequence). Here the CDR3 reads CAWTGEIGYTF. CDR3 DNA sequence: TGTGCCTGGACGGGAGAAATCGGCTACACCTTC.

This chain links TRBV6-1 with TRBJ2-1; 8 bases align to TRBD1. Per the germline V gene, CDR1 is MNHNS and CDR2 is SASEGT. This CDR3 contains 12 residues. Trimming cost V 4 bases and J 7 bases; bases outside gene matches: 0. The CDR3 protein is CASSGQGNEQFF. As DNA, the CDR3 is TGTGCCAGCAGTGGACAGGGGAATGAGCAGTTCTTC.